This T cell receptor beta chain was profiled in a study of OX40 agonist ivuxolimab in advanced cancers. For context, the study as a whole: Ivuxolimab was a fully human IgG2 agonistic monoclonal antibody targeting the costimulatory receptor OX40 (CD134). Intravenous ivuxolimab was administered to patients every 2 weeks at six dose levels: 0.01, 0.1, 0.3, 1.5, 3 and 10 mg/kg. Among the approximately 50 dose-escalation patients, some 20 had hepatocellular carcinoma, 15 melanoma, 9 renal cell carcinoma and 9 head and neck cancer. In the dose-escalation cohort, 82.7% of patients were male, and the mean age was around 60 years, with a range of 23 to 79. Patients were allowed to have had prior anti-PD-1, anti-PD-L1 or anti-CTLA-4 therapy, and around two fifths of the dose-escalation patients had been treated with checkpoint inhibitors. Three dose-escalation patients achieved partial responses, one with hepatocellular carcinoma and two with cutaneous melanoma. Peripheral TCRbeta sequencing was intended to test whether TCR sequence diversity was altered and clonal T-cell expansion was caused by ivuxolimab. The paper covers the monotherapy dose-escalation part of the phase I ivuxolimab trial, which included N ≈ 54 patients. What the work shows at the level of the full study, not this receptor alone: At doses of 0.1 to 3.0 mg/kg, clonal expansion of both CD4+ and CD8+ blood T cells was observed from baseline to week 6. Low levels of normalized T-cell clonal expansion were also shown by some nonresponding patients. On average, CD8+ T cells showed more expanded clones than CD4+ T cells after ivuxolimab. Partial responders in the 0.1-3.0 mg/kg groups had among the lowest normalized peripheral clonal expansion, especially among CD8+ T cells. The antigen specificity of the clonally expanded peripheral T cells was not determined.

For sequencing of the TCRbeta CDR3 region, genomic DNA was extracted from the sorted cells. The immunoSEQ Assay was used to sequence the TCRbeta CDR3 regions. What TCRdb holds here is the immuneACCESS table cut down to in-frame rearrangements. Part of the clones is not present; checked against another copy, under half of the missing clones reflect an unresolved V gene, and the others are unexplained. The sample data list some 43,000 clones, and around nine tenths of these were observed just once. Clones ranked in the top ten supply around a tenth of the sample. V and J are trimmed by 2 bases and 2 bases, and the gene matches miss 0 bases of the junction. CDR1 and CDR2, per the germline V gene, are MGHDK and SYGVNS. The CDR3 goes from the cysteine to the phenylalanine over 15 residues. Here the CDR3 DNA is all that survives: 45 bases in frame from base 1. The trial excluded patients who had a history of autoimmune disease or were on systemic immunosuppression. Peripheral blood for TCR sequencing was collected from all dose cohorts at baseline, on cycle 4 day 1, and on cycle 7 day 1. Samples were obtained from an open-label, multicenter, first-in-human phase I dose-escalation trial of ivuxolimab. Adults with locally advanced or metastatic melanoma, renal cell carcinoma, hepatocellular carcinoma or head and neck squamous cell carcinoma were enrolled in the trial. Before TCR sequencing, CD4+ T cells and CD8+ T cells from peripheral blood were sorted into separate populations.

This clone was picked up a small number of times. Its recognized antigen is unknown. One base away there is no much larger clone; base qualities are not given. This specimen was CD4+ or CD8+ T cells sorted from blood, taken in a trial of the OX40 agonist ivuxolimab. The chain is made from TRBV25-1 and TRBJ1-1; 12 bases in the junction line up with TRBD1. This TCR derives from an adult with an advanced solid tumor such as melanoma, head and neck, liver or kidney cancer. The bases are TGTGCCAGCAGTGAAGGGACAGGGGGCAACACTGAAGCTTTCTTT. This translates into CASSEGTGGNTEAFF. Supplemented by the reference TRBV25-1 and TRBJ1-1 proteins around the CDR3, the complete variable domain is EADIYQTPRYLVIGTGKKITLECSQTMGHDKMYWYQQDPGMELHLIHYSYGVNSTEKGDLSSESTVSRIRTEHFPLTLESARPSHTSQYLCASSEGTGGNTEAFFGQGTRLTVV.